This T cell receptor (beta chain) was obtained from a study of blood T cell repertoires in COVID-19. Study summary: Acute and convalescent COVID-19 specimens originated in the United States, Italy and Spain.

The CDR3 is 17 residues long. Germline loops: CDR1 SGHVS, CDR2 FQNEAQ. V lost 0 bases, J lost 9 bases, and 18 bases lay in between. Clones were sequenced by immunoSEQ multiplex PCR, and TCRdb holds only the in-frame ones, with some missing. Of around 30,000 clones listed, roughly 89% are singletons. The TCR was taken from a man aged 55 to 69 with active COVID-19. This sequence joins TRBV7-8 and TRBJ1-6; maybe TRBD1 (6 bases). The sample consisted of peripheral blood. In nucleotides, the CDR3 is TGTGCCAGCAGCTTAGCCTCCCAACAGGGTGGAGGTTCACCCCTCCACTTT. It yields the protein CASSLASQQGGGSPLHF. Drawing the rest from reference TRBV7-8 and TRBJ1-6, the complete variable domain is GAGVSQSPRYKVAKRGQDVALRCDPISGHVSLFWYQQALGQGPEFLTYFQNEAQLDKSGLPSDRFFAERPEGSVSTLKIQRTQQEDSAVYLCASSLASQQGGGSPLHFGNGTRLTVT.